A selection of T cell receptor beta chains follows, all from one sample in a study of blood T cell repertoires in COVID-19. Method: immunoSEQ multiplex PCR; TCRdb's copy keeps in-frame clones and lacks some. Of about 430,000 clones in the sample, around nine tenths were seen once. Material for sequencing was PBMCs or T cells enriched from blood (not recorded which). Source of these receptors: a woman under 30 who had been exposed to COVID-19. The CDR3 runs from the conserved cysteine through the conserved F or W. D genes are given only for firm matches. Clone size is given for some rows only: seen once, a few or many times, or a class if the clone is expanded.

size: few
V: TRBV12-3/TRBV12-4
length: 12
D: TRBD1
J: TRBJ2-7
CDR3: CASGTGGYEQYF
DNA: TGTGCCAGCGGTACAGGGGGCTACGAGCAGTACTTC

size: -
V: TRBV6-6
length: 14
D: TRBD1
J: TRBJ1-4
CDR3: CASRNGQGFEKLFF
DNA: TGTGCCAGCAGAAACGGACAGGGCTTTGAAAAACTGTTTTTT

size: -
V: TRBV7-3
length: 16
D: TRBD1
J: TRBJ2-1
CDR3: CASSSDREPGYNEQFF
DNA: TGTGCCAGCAGCTCAGACAGGGAACCAGGGTACAATGAGCAGTTCTTC

size: -
V: TRBV19
length: 15
D: TRBD1
J: TRBJ2-3
CDR3: CASSTGTGLTDTQYF
DNA: TGTGCCAGTAGTACCGGGACAGGGCTAACAGATACGCAGTATTTT

size: -
V: TRBV24-1
length: 15
D: -
J: TRBJ2-1
CDR3: CATSPMTGSGNEQFF
DNA: TGTGCCACCAGTCCAATGACAGGTTCTGGCAATGAGCAGTTCTTC

size: -
V: TRBV19
length: 14
D: -
J: TRBJ1-5
CDR3: CASRQGLSNQPQHF
DNA: TGTGCCAGTAGACAGGGTCTTAGCAATCAGCCCCAGCATTTT

size: -
V: TRBV21-1
length: 16
D: -
J: TRBJ1-1
CDR3: CASSKDRGRGGTEAFF
DNA: TGTGCCAGCAGCAAAGACAGGGGGCGCGGGGGAACTGAAGCTTTCTTT

size: -
V: TRBV7-7
length: 16
D: TRBD1
J: TRBJ2-1
CDR3: CASSVTWTGDHNEQFF
DNA: TGTGCCAGCAGCGTAACTTGGACAGGGGACCACAATGAGCAGTTCTTC

size: -
V: TRBV9
length: 15
D: TRBD1
J: TRBJ1-6
CDR3: CASSARQGENSPLHF
DNA: TGTGCCAGCAGCGCTAGACAGGGCGAGAATTCACCCCTCCACTTT

size: once
V: TRBV9
length: 16
D: TRBD2
J: TRBJ2-3
CDR3: CASRGRTSGGTDTQYF
DNA: TGTGCCAGCAGGGGAAGGACTAGCGGGGGCACAGATACGCAGTATTTT

size: once
V: TRBV27
length: 14
D: TRBD1
J: TRBJ2-1
CDR3: CASGPGQGVVLQFF
DNA: TGTGCCAGCGGTCCGGGACAGGGGGTGGTTCTGCAGTTCTTC

size: -
V: TRBV11-3
length: 19
D: -
J: TRBJ2-1
CDR3: CASSLGDRGGTRTDNEQFF
DNA: TGTGCCAGCAGCTTAGGCGACAGGGGGGGGACTAGGACGGACAATGAGCAGTTCTTC

size: -
V: TRBV7-9
length: 14
D: -
J: TRBJ2-1
CDR3: CASSSTIEGFEQFF
DNA: TGTGCCAGCAGCTCTACAATCGAGGGTTTTGAGCAGTTCTTC

size: -
V: TRBV28
length: 15
D: TRBD2
J: TRBJ2-5
CDR3: CASSFSSGSMETQYF
DNA: TGTGCCAGCAGTTTTTCTAGCGGGAGTATGGAGACCCAGTACTTC

size: -
V: TRBV27
length: 18
D: TRBD1
J: TRBJ1-5
CDR3: CASSLSASTGGSNQPQHF
DNA: TGTGCCAGCAGTTTATCGGCCTCAACAGGGGGAAGCAATCAGCCCCAGCATTTT

size: -
V: TRBV7-9
length: 15
D: TRBD1
J: TRBJ1-5
CDR3: CASTEDRGSNQPQHF
DNA: TGTGCCAGCACTGAGGACAGGGGAAGCAATCAGCCCCAGCATTTT

size: -
V: TRBV28
length: 15
D: TRBD1
J: TRBJ2-3
CDR3: CASSPDRTRVGTQYF
DNA: TGTGCCAGCAGCCCGGACAGGACCAGGGTGGGTACGCAGTATTTT

size: -
V: TRBV27
length: 15
D: TRBD2
J: TRBJ2-3
CDR3: CASSPLAEGPDTQYF
DNA: TGTGCCAGCAGTCCTCTAGCGGAGGGGCCAGATACGCAGTATTTT

size: -
V: TRBV28
length: 15
D: -
J: TRBJ2-3
CDR3: CASSLFGGGADTQYF
DNA: TGTGCCAGCAGTTTATTCGGGGGAGGAGCCGATACGCAGTATTTT

size: -
V: TRBV5-1
length: 16
D: TRBD2
J: TRBJ2-7
CDR3: CASSLASTSGSYEQYF
DNA: TGCGCCAGCAGCTTGGCCTCGACTAGCGGGTCCTACGAGCAGTACTTC

size: -
V: TRBV7-9
length: 15
D: TRBD2
J: TRBJ2-7
CDR3: CASSPQAGLSYEQYF
DNA: TGTGCCAGCAGCCCCCAAGCGGGACTCTCCTACGAGCAGTACTTC

size: few
V: TRBV4-1
length: 16
D: TRBD2
J: TRBJ2-7
CDR3: CASSQDLAGGSDEQYF
DNA: TGCGCCAGCAGCCAAGACCTAGCGGGAGGGTCCGACGAGCAGTACTTC

size: -
V: TRBV6-1
length: 13
D: -
J: TRBJ2-3
CDR3: CASSERGRDTQYF
DNA: TGTGCCAGCAGTGAAAGGGGCCGGGATACGCAGTATTTT

size: -
V: TRBV29-1
length: 12
D: -
J: TRBJ1-2
CDR3: CSLQDRQYGYTF
DNA: TGCAGCTTACAAGACAGGCAGTACGGCTACACCTTC

size: -
V: TRBV28
length: 14
D: -
J: TRBJ2-7
CDR3: CASSSLRGLYEQYF
DNA: TGTGCCAGCAGTTCCCTCCGAGGCCTCTACGAGCAGTACTTC

size: -
V: TRBV28
length: 13
D: TRBD1
J: TRBJ1-1
CDR3: CASRFRQGSEAFF
DNA: TGTGCCAGCAGATTCCGACAGGGTTCTGAAGCTTTCTTT

size: -
V: TRBV7-6
length: 15
D: -
J: TRBJ2-3
CDR3: CASSLGGGRTDTQYF
DNA: TGTGCCAGCAGCCTTGGGGGCGGGAGAACAGATACGCAGTATTTT

size: -
V: TRBV10-3
length: 14
D: -
J: TRBJ1-5
CDR3: CAISGQDSNQPQHF
DNA: TGTGCCATCAGTGGACAGGATAGCAATCAGCCCCAGCATTTT

size: many
V: TRBV28
length: 15
D: TRBD1
J: TRBJ1-1
CDR3: CASSLGGTANTEAFF
DNA: TGTGCCAGCAGTTTAGGGGGGACAGCCAACACTGAAGCTTTCTTT

size: -
V: TRBV7-9
length: 16
D: TRBD1
J: TRBJ1-2
CDR3: CASSPLHGQGHYGYTF
DNA: TGTGCCAGCAGCCCACTCCACGGACAGGGCCACTATGGCTACACCTTC

size: -
V: TRBV19
length: 15
D: -
J: TRBJ1-5
CDR3: CASNPLDRTNQPQHF
DNA: TGTGCCAGTAACCCCCTCGACAGGACCAATCAGCCCCAGCATTTT

size: -
V: TRBV27
length: 16
D: TRBD2
J: TRBJ2-1
CDR3: CASSFNAIAGFTEQFF
DNA: TGTGCCAGCAGTTTTAATGCGATAGCGGGGTTTACTGAGCAGTTCTTC